This T cell receptor beta chain was sequenced for a study of T cell responses to AZD1222 COVID-19 vaccine. Study information: Whether given at about 4 or about 12 weeks, second doses were pooled.

This table comes from immunoSEQ multiplex PCR, and its TCRdb copy is limited to in-frame clones, with some not included. The sample has some 140,000 clones, about 87% seen once. Looked up from germline, CDR1 is MGHRA and CDR2 is YSYEKL. The germline V and J ends were trimmed by 11 bases and 6 bases, with 7 bases remaining between them. This CDR3 region has 9 residues. This clone has just one count. The sequence was collected from an adult in good health. The chain is built from TRBV4-1 and TRBJ1-2; D unclear. The sequenced sample was peripheral blood, obtained on day 0 of AZD1222 vaccination. The CDR3: CASLDGYTF. The CDR3 nucleotides are TGCGCCTCCCTGGATGGCTACACCTTC.